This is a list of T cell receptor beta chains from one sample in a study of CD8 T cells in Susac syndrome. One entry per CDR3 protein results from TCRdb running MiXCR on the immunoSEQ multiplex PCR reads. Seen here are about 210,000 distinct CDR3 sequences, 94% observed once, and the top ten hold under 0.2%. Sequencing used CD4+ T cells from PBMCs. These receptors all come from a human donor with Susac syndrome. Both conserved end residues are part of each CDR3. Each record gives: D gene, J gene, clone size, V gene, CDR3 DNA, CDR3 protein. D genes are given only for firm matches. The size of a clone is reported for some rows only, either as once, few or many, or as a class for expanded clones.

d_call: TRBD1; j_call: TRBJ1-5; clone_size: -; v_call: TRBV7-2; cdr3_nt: TGTGCCAGCAGCCCTGGACAGGCTCAGCCCCAGCATTTT; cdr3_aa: CASSPGQAQPQHF
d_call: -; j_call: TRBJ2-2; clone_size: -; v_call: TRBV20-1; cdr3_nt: TGCAGTGCTAGAGATGGTAGCCGGGATGCCGGGGAGCTGTTTTTT; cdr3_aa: CSARDGSRDAGELFF
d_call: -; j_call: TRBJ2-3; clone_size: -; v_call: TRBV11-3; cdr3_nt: TGTGCCAGCAGCTTAGATCAGGGGAGCACAGATACGCAGTATTTT; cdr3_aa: CASSLDQGSTDTQYF
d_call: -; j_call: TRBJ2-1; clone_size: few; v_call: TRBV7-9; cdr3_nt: TGTGCCAGCAGCTTAGCGGGCGCTCACAATGAGCAGTTCTTC; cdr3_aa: CASSLAGAHNEQFF
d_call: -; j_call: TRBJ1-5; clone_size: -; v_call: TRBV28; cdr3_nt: TGTGCCAGCAGCCAGTTAAATAGCAATCAGCCCCAGCATTTT; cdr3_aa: CASSQLNSNQPQHF
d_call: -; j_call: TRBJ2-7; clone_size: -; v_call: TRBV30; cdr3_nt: TGTGCCTGGTCCCCGGGCACGGGAAGGTACGAGCAGTACTTC; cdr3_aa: CAWSPGTGRYEQYF
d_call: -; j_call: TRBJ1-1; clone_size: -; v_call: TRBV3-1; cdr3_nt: TGTGCCAGCAGCCAAGGCGAGGAAACTGAAGCTTTCTTT; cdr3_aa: CASSQGEETEAFF
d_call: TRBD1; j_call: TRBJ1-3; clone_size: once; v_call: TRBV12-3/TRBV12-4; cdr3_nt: TGTGCCAGCAGCCCCAGGGGGTTCTCCGAAAACACCATATATTTT; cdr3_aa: CASSPRGFSENTIYF
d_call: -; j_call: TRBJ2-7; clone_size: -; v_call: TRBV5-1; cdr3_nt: TGCGCCAGCAGCATCCGGGACGATTCCCCTGGGCAGTACTTC; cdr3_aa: CASSIRDDSPGQYF
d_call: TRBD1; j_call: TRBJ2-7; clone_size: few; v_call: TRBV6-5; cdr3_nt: TGTGCCAGCAGTTCCCCCGGGACAGGAGACTACGAGCAGTACTTC; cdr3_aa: CASSSPGTGDYEQYF
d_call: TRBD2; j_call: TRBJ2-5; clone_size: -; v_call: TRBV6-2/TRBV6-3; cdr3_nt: TGTGCCAGCAGAAAACTAGCGGGGCAAGAGACCCAGTACTTC; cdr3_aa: CASRKLAGQETQYF
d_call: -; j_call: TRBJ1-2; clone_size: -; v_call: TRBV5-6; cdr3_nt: TGTGCCAGCAGCCTGGACCTCTCTAGTGGCTACACCTTC; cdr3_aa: CASSLDLSSGYTF
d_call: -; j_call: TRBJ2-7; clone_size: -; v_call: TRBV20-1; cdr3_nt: TGCAGTGCGTACCCAGGTCGTGGGGCGAACGAGCAGTACTTC; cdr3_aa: CSAYPGRGANEQYF
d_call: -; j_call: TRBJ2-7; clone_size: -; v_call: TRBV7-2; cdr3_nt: TGTGCCAGCAGCGTTACAGGGCCGATCTCCTACGAGCAGTACTTC; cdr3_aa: CASSVTGPISYEQYF
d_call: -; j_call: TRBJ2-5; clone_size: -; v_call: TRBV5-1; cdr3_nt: TGCGCCAGCAGCTTGGAGGTGGGACCCCAAGAGACCCAGTACTTC; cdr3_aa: CASSLEVGPQETQYF
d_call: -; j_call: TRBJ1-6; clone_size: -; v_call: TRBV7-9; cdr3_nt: TGTGCCAGCAGCTTAGATGCCCAAAGTTCACCCCTCCACTTT; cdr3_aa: CASSLDAQSSPLHF
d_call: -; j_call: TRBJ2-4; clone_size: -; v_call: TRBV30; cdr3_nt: TGTGCCTGGAGTGTCGAGGGGACCAAAAACATTCAGTACTTC; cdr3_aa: CAWSVEGTKNIQYF
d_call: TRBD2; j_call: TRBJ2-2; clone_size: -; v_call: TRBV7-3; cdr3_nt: TGTGCCAGCAGCTTAACCCCCATTGGCGGGGGACTGAACACCGGGGAGCTGTTTTTT; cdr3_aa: CASSLTPIGGGLNTGELFF
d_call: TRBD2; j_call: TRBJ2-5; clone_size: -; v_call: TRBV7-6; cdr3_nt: TGTGCCAGCAGCCAGACTAGCGCTGAGACCCAGTACTTC; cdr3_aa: CASSQTSAETQYF
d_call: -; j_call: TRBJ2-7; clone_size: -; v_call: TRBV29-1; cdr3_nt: TGCAGCGCCGACCTGAGGACAGCCGGAGGATACGAGCAGTACTTC; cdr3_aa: CSADLRTAGGYEQYF
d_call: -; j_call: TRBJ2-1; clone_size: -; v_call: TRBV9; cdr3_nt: TGTGCCAGCAGCCCCCCCGGGGCCCACAATGAGCAGTTCTTC; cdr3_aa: CASSPPGAHNEQFF
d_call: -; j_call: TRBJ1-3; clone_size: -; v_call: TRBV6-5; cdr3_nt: TGTGCCAGCAGTTATCGGCGGATAGACTCTGGAAACACCATATATTTT; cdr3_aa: CASSYRRIDSGNTIYF
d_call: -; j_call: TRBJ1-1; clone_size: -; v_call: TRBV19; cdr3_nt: TGTGCCAGTAGTGAAACAGGACGCCGATTGAACACTGAAGCTTTCTTT; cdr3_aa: CASSETGRRLNTEAFF
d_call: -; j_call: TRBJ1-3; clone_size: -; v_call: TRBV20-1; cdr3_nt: TGCAGTGCGACTCGGGACGCCAACTCTGGAAACACCATATATTTT; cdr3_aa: CSATRDANSGNTIYF
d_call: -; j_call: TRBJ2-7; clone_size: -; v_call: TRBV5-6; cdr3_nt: TGTGCCAGCAGCTTATACGCCGGATACGAGCAGTACTTC; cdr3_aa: CASSLYAGYEQYF
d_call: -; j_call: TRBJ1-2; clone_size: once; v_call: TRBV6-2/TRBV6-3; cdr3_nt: TGTGCCAGCAGTTACAACTCTGACACCCCTTTCGCCTTC; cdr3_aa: CASSYNSDTPFAF
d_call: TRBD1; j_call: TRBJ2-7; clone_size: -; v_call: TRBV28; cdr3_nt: TGTGCCAGCAGGTCAGGGGGCGCGTACGAGCAGTACTTC; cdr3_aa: CASRSGGAYEQYF
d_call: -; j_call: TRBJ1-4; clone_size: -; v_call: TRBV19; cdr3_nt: TGTGCCAGCGGCACAGGGAGCACTAATGAAAAACTGTTTTTT; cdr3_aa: CASGTGSTNEKLFF
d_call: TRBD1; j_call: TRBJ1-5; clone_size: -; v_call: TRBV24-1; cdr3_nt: TGTGCCACCAGTGATCGGGACAGTAGCAATCAGCCCCAGCATTTT; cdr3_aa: CATSDRDSSNQPQHF
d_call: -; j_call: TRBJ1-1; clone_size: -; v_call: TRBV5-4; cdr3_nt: TGTGCCAGCAGCTCCTCTGGGAGCCTCATGAACACTGAAGCTTTCTTT; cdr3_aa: CASSSSGSLMNTEAFF
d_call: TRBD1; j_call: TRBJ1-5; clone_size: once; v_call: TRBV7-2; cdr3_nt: TGTGCCAGCAGCTTGGGACAGGGGAAAAATCAGCCCCAGCATTTT; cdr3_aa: CASSLGQGKNQPQHF
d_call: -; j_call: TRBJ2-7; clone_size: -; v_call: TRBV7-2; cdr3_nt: TGTGCCAGCAGCTTAGGTGTTCCCTACGAGCAGTACTTC; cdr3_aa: CASSLGVPYEQYF
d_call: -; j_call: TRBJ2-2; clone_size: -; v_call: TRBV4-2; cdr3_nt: TGTGCCAGCAGCCAAGATAGAACAGGGTGGAGCACCGGGGAGCTGTTTTTT; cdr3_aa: CASSQDRTGWSTGELFF
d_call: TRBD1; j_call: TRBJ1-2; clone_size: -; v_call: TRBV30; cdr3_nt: TGTGCCTGGATCGGGACAGGCTATGGCTACACCTTC; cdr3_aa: CAWIGTGYGYTF
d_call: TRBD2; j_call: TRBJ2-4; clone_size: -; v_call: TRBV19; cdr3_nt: TGTGCCAGTAGTAGCGGGGGGTCAAAAAACATTCAGTACTTC; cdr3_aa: CASSSGGSKNIQYF
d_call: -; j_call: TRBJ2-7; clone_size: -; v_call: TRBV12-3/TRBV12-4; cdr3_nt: TGTGCCAGCAGTTCACGGACACCGTACGAGCAGTACTTC; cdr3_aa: CASSSRTPYEQYF
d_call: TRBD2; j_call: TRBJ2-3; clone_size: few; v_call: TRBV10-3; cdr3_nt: TGTGCCACTCGGGAGGGGACAGATACGCAGTATTTT; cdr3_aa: CATREGTDTQYF
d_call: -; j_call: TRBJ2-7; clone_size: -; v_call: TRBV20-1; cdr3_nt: TGCAGTGCTCTAAAAGGGGAACTCGAGCAGTACTTC; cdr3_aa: CSALKGELEQYF
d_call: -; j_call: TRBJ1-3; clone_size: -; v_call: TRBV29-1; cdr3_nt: TGCAGCGTTGTGGGAGCCGGAAACACCATATATTTT; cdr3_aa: CSVVGAGNTIYF
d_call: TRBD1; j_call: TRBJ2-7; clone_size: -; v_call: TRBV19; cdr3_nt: TGTGCCAGTAGTGACCCTCGGGACAGTACTACCTACGAGCAGTACTTC; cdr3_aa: CASSDPRDSTTYEQYF
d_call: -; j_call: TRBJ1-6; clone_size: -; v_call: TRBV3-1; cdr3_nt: TGTGCCAGCAGCCTGCACGGGCCCCTCCACTTT; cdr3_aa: CASSLHGPLHF
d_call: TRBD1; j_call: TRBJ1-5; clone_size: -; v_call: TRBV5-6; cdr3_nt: TGTGCCAGCAGCTTGGGGGTGGCAGGGGGGGATCAGCCCCAGCATTTT; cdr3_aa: CASSLGVAGGDQPQHF
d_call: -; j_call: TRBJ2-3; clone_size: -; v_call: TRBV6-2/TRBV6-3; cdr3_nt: TGTGCCAGCAGCCATTCAGATACGCAGTATTTT; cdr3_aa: CASSHSDTQYF
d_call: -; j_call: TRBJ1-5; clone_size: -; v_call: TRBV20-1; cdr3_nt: TGCAGTGCTTCCGGGACTCAATTCAATCAGCCCCAGCATTTT; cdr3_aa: CSASGTQFNQPQHF
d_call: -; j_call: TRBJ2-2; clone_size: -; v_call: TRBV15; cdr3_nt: TGTGCCACCAGCAGGGAAAACACCGGGGAGCTGTTTTTT; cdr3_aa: CATSRENTGELFF
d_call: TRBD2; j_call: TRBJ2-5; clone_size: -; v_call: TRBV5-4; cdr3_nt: TGTGCCAGCAGTCGACTTCCTAGCGGGGGGCTTCCGGAGACCCAGTACTTC; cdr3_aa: CASSRLPSGGLPETQYF
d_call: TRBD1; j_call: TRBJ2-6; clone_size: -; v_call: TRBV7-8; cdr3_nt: TGTGCCAGCAGCCGACAGGGGGGAACTGGGGCCAACGTCCTGACTTTC; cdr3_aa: CASSRQGGTGANVLTF
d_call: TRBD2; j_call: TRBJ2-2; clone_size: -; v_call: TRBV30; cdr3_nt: TGTGCCTGGGCTCGGGGGGGAGGCGGGGAGCTGTTTTTT; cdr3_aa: CAWARGGGGELFF
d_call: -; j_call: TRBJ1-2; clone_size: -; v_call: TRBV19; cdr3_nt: TGTGCCAGTAGTAGTCGACAGCCCTATGGCTACACCTTC; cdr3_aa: CASSSRQPYGYTF
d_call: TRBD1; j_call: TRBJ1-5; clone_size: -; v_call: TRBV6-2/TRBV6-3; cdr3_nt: TGTGCCAGCAGAATGACCGGGACAGGTCCGAATCAGCCCCAGCATTTT; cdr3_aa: CASRMTGTGPNQPQHF